Shown below are 23 T cell receptor beta chains from a single sample sequenced in a study of T cell repertoires in cytomegalovirus infection. MiXCR, applied by TCRdb to the reads, yields one record per CDR3 protein. The sample consists of about 310,000 distinct CDR3 sequences, roughly a sixth of them appearing once. The source material was PBMCs. All receptors derive from a human donor in good health (CMV status not recorded). Some clones in this sample may be carry-over from other donors' samples.

The table lists this clonotype with a few counts. This sequence joins TRBV9 and TRBJ1-1, with 7 nucleotides matching TRBD1. Trimming at V came to 5 bases and at J to 1 base, leaving 5 bases not matched to a gene. Germline-derived CDR1 and CDR2 are SGDLS and YYNGEE. The CDR3 has 14 residues. CDR3 amino acids: CASRSGQENTEAFF. As DNA, the CDR3 is TGTGCCAGCAGATCTGGACAGGAGAACACTGAAGCTTTCTTT.

This clonotype showed up many times. The J gene is TRBJ1-1, the V gene TRBV6-1; maybe TRBD1 (5 bases). CDR3 length: 15 residues. The germline V gene encodes CDR1 MNHNS and CDR2 SASEGT. V lost 3 bases and J 0 bases, leaving 11 bases between the germline ends. CDR3 sequence: CASSDHRRVNTEAFF. Here the CDR3 DNA reads TGTGCCAGCAGTGACCACAGGAGGGTGAACACTGAAGCTTTCTTT.

In this sample, this clonotype turned up a few times. The chain joins TRBV28 to TRBJ1-2; D perhaps matches TRBD1 (6 bases). This CDR3 is 12 amino acids long. The germline V and J ends were trimmed by 4 bases and 6 bases, with 9 bases remaining between them. Germline CDR1 and CDR2: MDHEN and SYDVKM. The CDR3 nucleotides read TGTGCCAGCAGTTCAGGGGTGGATGGCTACACCTTC. This sequence encodes CASSSGVDGYTF.

This clonotype was observed a handful of times. The gene calls are TRBV24-1 and TRBJ2-5; TRBD1 is a possible D gene (6 bases). Germline lookup yields CDR1 KGHDR and CDR2 SFDVKD. This CDR3 spans 15 amino acids. Between the trimmed V and J ends, which lost 4 bases and 0 bases, there was a span of 11 bases. CDR3 amino acids: CATSDTTGYQETQYF. The CDR3 nucleotides are TGTGCCACCAGTGACACCACAGGGTACCAAGAGACCCAGTACTTC.

At least ten counts were recorded for this clonotype. The rearrangement joins TRBV28 to TRBJ2-3, with D possibly matching TRBD1 (6 bases). This CDR3 is 15 amino acids long. V lost 3 bases to trimming and J lost 0 bases, with 10 bases between them. Germline assignment: CDR1 MDHEN and CDR2 SYDVKM. In DNA, the CDR3 is TGTGCCAGCAGTTTTGCCAGGGGAAGCACAGATACGCAGTATTTT. It is translated as CASSFARGSTDTQYF.

The rearrangement joins TRBV29-1 to TRBJ2-7; tentatively, D is TRBD1 (5 bases). Germline values: CDR1 SQVTM, CDR2 ANQGSEA. This CDR3 is 13 amino acids long. The germline V and J ends were trimmed by 3 bases and 5 bases, with 14 bases remaining between them. The CDR3 DNA reads TGCAGCGTTGATCTTCTAGGGGTAAACGAGCAGTACTTC. This codes for CSVDLLGVNEQYF.

V gene TRBV4-2 combines with J gene TRBJ2-3; TRBD2 matches at 9 bases. V lost 0 bases and J lost 6; bases outside the gene matches: 4. Germline CDR1 reads LGHNA; CDR2 reads YNFKEQ. This CDR3 has 15 amino acids. CDR3 in DNA: TGTGCCAGCAGCCAAGAGAGCGGGGGGCCTGATACGCAGTATTTT. Encoded protein: CASSQESGGPDTQYF.

Ten or more counts support this clonotype. The CDR3 here is CASSFGTGDTGELFF. The CDR3, as DNA: TGTGCCAGCAGTTTTGGGACAGGGGACACCGGGGAGCTGTTTTTT. The chain recombines TRBV12-3 or TRBV12-4 with TRBJ2-2, with 10 bases matching TRBD1. With V trimmed by 3 bases and J by 3 bases, 1 base remained unmatched. The CDR3 extends over 15 amino acids.

This clonotype was seen more than once but under ten times. V usage is TRBV29-1 and J usage is TRBJ2-5; a weak D match, TRBD1 (6 bases). The CDR3 consists of 11 residues. Germline assignment: CDR1 SQVTM and CDR2 ANQGSEA. Trimming stripped 4 bases from V and 5 bases from J, with 8 bases between. The CDR3 region has the DNA TGCAGCGTTGGGGGGCTTGAGACCCAGTACTTC. Translation gives CSVGGLETQYF.

The chain links TRBV6-5 to TRBJ1-4; 11 nucleotides align to TRBD1. Unmatched junction bases numbered 3, after V lost 5 bases and J lost 1 base. Per the germline V gene, CDR1 is MNHEY and CDR2 is SVGAGI. The CDR3 loop spans 16 amino acids. The CDR3 DNA reads as TGTGCCAGCAGTCGGACAGGGGGCATAACTAATGAAAAACTGTTTTTT. This sequence encodes CASSRTGGITNEKLFF.

V is TRBV20-1 and J is TRBJ1-1; D unclear. Germline CDR1 is DFQATT and CDR2 is SNEGSKA (reference sequence). The CDR3 sequence is 14 residues long. V lost 3 bases, J lost 0 bases, and 11 bases lay in between. The CDR3 loop is CSARRQLMNTEAFF. The CDR3 coding sequence is TGCAGTGCTAGGCGTCAGCTAATGAACACTGAAGCTTTCTTT.

This clonotype appeared many times. This chain joins TRBV7-2 and TRBJ1-2, with 9 bases lining up with TRBD1. Germline assignment: CDR1 SGHTA and CDR2 FQGNSA. This CDR3 is built from 16 residues. V dropped 5 bases and J dropped 6; count of bases not matched to a gene: 13. CDR3 nucleotides: TGTGCCAGCAGCGCCCTCCGGGACAGGGAATTGAATGGCTACACCTTC. As protein: CASSALRDRELNGYTF.

The gene calls are TRBV6-2 or TRBV6-3 and TRBJ1-5, with D uncertain. V was clipped by 2 bases and J by 0 bases, with 11 bases between them. The germline V gene has CDR1 MNHEY and CDR2 SVGEGT. This CDR3 is built from 16 residues. For the CDR3, the DNA is TGTGCCAGCAGTTACCGCCCATGGGCTAGCAATCAGCCCCAGCATTTT. It translates to CASSYRPWASNQPQHF.

Worth noting for this clonotype: An end of the junction does not agree with germline; a read error may underlie this. This chain connects TRBV2 to TRBJ2-6; unclear D gene. Per the germline V gene, CDR1 is SNHLY and CDR2 is FYNNEI. The CDR3 is 17 amino acids. As DNA, the CDR3 is TGTGACAGCAGTGAATTTGGACCGCGCTCTGGGGCCAACGTCCTGACTTTC. Its protein is CDSSEFGPRSGANVLTF.

This clonotype has only a few counts. The rearrangement uses TRBV5-6 and TRBJ2-1; D unresolved. Germline loops: CDR1 SGHDT, CDR2 YYEEEE. The ends were cut back, 1 base at V and 1 base at J, with 6 bases in the middle. The CDR3 spans 14 residues. The CDR3 is CASSLNPSYNEQFF. DNA for the CDR3: TGTGCCAGCAGCTTGAACCCGTCCTACAATGAGCAGTTCTTC.

The chain uses TRBV2 and TRBJ2-6, with D perhaps matching TRBD1 or TRBD2 (5 bases each). CDR1 and CDR2 (germline): SNHLY, FYNNEI. This CDR3 region has 17 residues. V gave up 5 bases and J gave up 1 base, with 15 bases separating them. The CDR3, as DNA: TGTGCCAGCAGTTTGGACCGGGACGGATCTGGGGCCAACGTCCTGACTTTC. Residues: CASSLDRDGSGANVLTF.

There are a few counts of this clonotype. The chain carries TRBV12-3 or TRBV12-4 and TRBJ1-4; D is unclear. The germline V and J ends were trimmed by 6 bases and 3 bases, with 8 bases remaining between them. The CDR3 is 13 amino acids. The DNA of the CDR3 is TGTGCCAGCAGGGGAGGGCCTAATGAAAAACTGTTTTTT. Protein product: CASRGGPNEKLFF.

This clonotype was observed at least ten times. The chain is built from TRBV12-3 or TRBV12-4 and TRBJ1-1; 7 nucleotides agree with TRBD1. After removal of 6 bases from V and 0 bases from J, the junction contained 13 bases not matched to a gene. The CDR3 loop spans 17 amino acids. The CDR3 reads CASRLNRGRRMNTEAFF. The CDR3 DNA follows: TGTGCCAGCAGGCTTAACAGGGGAAGACGGATGAACACTGAAGCTTTCTTT.

The genes are TRBV5-4 and TRBJ2-5, with 8 bases lining up with TRBD2. The junction had 6 bases not matched to a gene; V was cut back by 0 bases and J by 5 bases. Germline CDR1 reads SGHNT; CDR2 reads YYREEE (reference sequence). The CDR3 is 15 residues long. The chain's CDR3 is CASSLEERGYETQYF. In nucleotides, the CDR3 is TGTGCCAGCAGCTTGGAGGAGCGGGGGTACGAGACCCAGTACTTC.

This clonotype was seen more than once but under ten times. V is TRBV12-3 or TRBV12-4 and J is TRBJ2-3; D might be TRBD1 or TRBD2, each matching 5 bases. The CDR3 runs to 14 residues. V was clipped by 3 bases and J by 2 bases, with 9 bases between them. The CDR3 DNA reads TGTGCCAGCAGTTTGACAGCGGTCACAGATACGCAGTATTTT. Amino acids: CASSLTAVTDTQYF.

This clonotype has a count of ten or more. V gene TRBV4-1 combines with J gene TRBJ2-7; D is unresolved. Trimming shortened V by 0 bases and J by 2 bases, and 11 bases separated the two germline ends. The CDR3 contains 15 residues. The germline V gene has CDR1 MGHRA and CDR2 YSYEKL. Written as DNA, the CDR3 is TGCGCCAGCAGCCAAGAACCAGGCTTCACCTACGAGCAGTACTTC. Residues: CASSQEPGFTYEQYF.

This clonotype was counted ten times or more. J is TRBJ1-1 and V is TRBV7-9; D not resolved. Germline CDR1 is SEHNR and CDR2 is FQNEAQ (reference sequence). The CDR3 contains 15 residues. Trimming pared 1 base from V and 4 bases from J, leaving 13 bases between. The CDR3 DNA reads TGTGCCAGCAGCTTAGTAAAAGGGAAACTCACTGAAGCTTTCTTT. Translated: CASSLVKGKLTEAFF.

V gene TRBV6-5 combines with J gene TRBJ1-6, with TRBD1 matching over 9 bases. CDR3 length: 16 residues. Germline values: CDR1 MNHEY, CDR2 SVGAGI. J was trimmed by 7 bases and V by 5 bases; bases with no gene match: 9. The CDR3, as DNA: TGTGCCAGCAGTGCAGAACAGGGGGCGTCGAATTCACCCCTCCACTTT. This codes for CASSAEQGASNSPLHF.